The 18 T cell receptor beta chains presented below share a single source sample, sequenced in a study of blood T cell repertoires in COVID-19. The data were produced by immunoSEQ multiplex PCR, yet TCRdb's version contains in-frame clones alone and is incomplete. The table has 90,000 to 130,000 clones, 70% to 90% seen once. The sample taken for sequencing was peripheral blood. These receptors were collected from a woman in her forties or fifties with acute or convalescent COVID-19.

This chain uses TRBV13 with TRBJ2-1; 7 bases are a match to TRBD2. Trimming took 3 bases from V and 4 from J; bases not matched to a gene: 6. Germline V gene sequence: CDR1 PRHDT, CDR2 FYEKMQ (reference sequence). The CDR3 runs to 15 residues. In DNA form, the CDR3 reads TGTGCCAGCAGCTTTCGGTCTAGCGGATACAATGAGCAGTTCTTC. Protein sequence: CASSFRSSGYNEQFF.

The V and J genes are TRBV18 and TRBJ1-4, with D perhaps matching TRBD1 (5 bases). Deletions cut 3 bases from V and 8 bases from J, with 13 bases between. CDR3 length: 14 residues. Per germline, CDR1 KGHSH and CDR2 LQKENI. As DNA, the CDR3 is TGTGCCAGCTCACCTCGTGACAGCTTCGAAAAACTGTTTTTT. It encodes CASSPRDSFEKLFF.

The chain recombines TRBV6-1 with TRBJ2-1; 12 nucleotides match TRBD1. The junction had 9 bases not matched to a gene; V was cut back by 4 bases and J by 5 bases. This CDR3 spans 17 amino acids. Germline V lookup: CDR1 MNHNS, CDR2 SASEGT. In DNA, the CDR3 is TGTGCCAGCAGTGCCCGGGACAGGGGGCACGGAGACAATGAGCAGTTCTTC. Its translation is CASSARDRGHGDNEQFF.

The rearrangement joins TRBV27 to TRBJ2-5; D perhaps matches TRBD2 (6 bases). Trimming pared 6 bases from V and 9 bases from J, leaving 23 bases between. The CDR3 runs 15 residues. Germline values: CDR1 MNHEY, CDR2 SMNVEV (reference sequence). For the CDR3, the DNA is TGTGCCAGCAGCGTTACGGGACTCCCACAGCCTCCCCAGTACTTC. Amino acids: CASSVTGLPQPPQYF.

The chain couples TRBV12-3 or TRBV12-4 to TRBJ2-1; maybe TRBD1 (5 bases). V was pared by 4 bases and J by 9 bases, with 7 bases between. CDR3 length: 11 amino acids. CDR3 DNA: TGTGCCAGCAGTTCGCAGGGTGAGCAGTTCTTC. Protein: CASSSQGEQFF.

The CDR3 here is CASSPGGQEYTIYF. The CDR3 DNA reads TGCGCCAGCAGCCCTGGTGGACAGGAGTACACCATATATTTT. The chain joins TRBV5-1 to TRBJ1-3, with 7 positions matching TRBD1. The CDR3 consists of 14 residues. Trimming removed 4 bases from V and 8 bases from J; junction bases left unmatched: 9. Germline assignment: CDR1 SGHRS and CDR2 YFSETQ. Variable domain in full (rest from reference TRBV5-1 and TRBJ1-3): KAGVTQTPRYLIKTRGQQVTLSCSPISGHRSVSWYQQTPGQGLQFLFEYFSETQRNKGNFPGRFSGRQFSNSRSEMNVSTLELGDSALYLCASSPGGQEYTIYFGEGSWLTVV.

The gene calls are TRBV10-2 and TRBJ2-5; TRBD2 matches at 9 bases. J lost 4 bases, V lost 2 bases, and 11 bases had no gene match. The CDR3 is 17 residues long. Germline CDR1 is WSHSY and CDR2 is SAAADI. The CDR3 loop reads CASSEPWLAGFGETQYF. The CDR3 coding sequence is TGCGCCAGCAGTGAGCCCTGGCTAGCGGGATTCGGAGAGACCCAGTACTTC.

V gene TRBV11-2 combines with J gene TRBJ2-1, with D unresolved. Looked up from germline, CDR1 is SGHAT and CDR2 is FQNNGV. The CDR3 covers 11 residues. V lost 5 bases, J lost 9 bases, and 8 bases lay in between. The CDR3 protein is CASSPSGEQFF. CDR3 in DNA: TGTGCCAGCAGCCCCTCAGGTGAGCAGTTCTTC.

This clone was observed a few times. This chain connects TRBV5-1 to TRBJ2-3, with D possibly TRBD1 on 6 matching bases. The CDR3 has 14 amino acids. Trimming took off 6 bases at V and 6 bases at J, with 17 bases between the two ends. Germline assignment: CDR1 SGHRS and CDR2 YFSETQ. CDR3 in DNA: TGCGCCAGCACTCCTAGAGGGGGAGTGGATACGCAGTATTTT. Its protein product is CASTPRGGVDTQYF. The full variable domain, with the rest looked up from reference TRBV5-1 and TRBJ2-3, is KAGVTQTPRYLIKTRGQQVTLSCSPISGHRSVSWYQQTPGQGLQFLFEYFSETQRNKGNFPGRFSGRQFSNSRSEMNVSTLELGDSALYLCASTPRGGVDTQYFGPGTRLTVL.

This clone was found a few times. The chain couples TRBV6-5 to TRBJ2-1, with TRBD1 matching over 8 bases. This CDR3 has 15 amino acids. From germline, CDR1 is MNHEY and CDR2 SVGAGI. V lost 6 bases and J lost 4; bases outside the gene matches: 8. The CDR3 reads CASSGDRGKYNEQFF. CDR3 nucleotides: TGTGCCAGCAGCGGCGACAGGGGAAAATACAATGAGCAGTTCTTC.

The chain recombines TRBV9 with TRBJ2-7, with a weak D call TRBD2 (6 bases). The V and J ends lost 4 bases and 2 bases respectively, with 13 bases between them. CDR3 length: 14 amino acids. Germline CDR1 reads SGDLS; CDR2 reads YYNGEE. This CDR3 is CASSPGTGTYEQYF. Here the CDR3 DNA reads TGTGCCAGCAGCCCCGGGACTGGCACCTACGAGCAGTACTTC.

Regarding this clone: At one end the junction does not follow the germline gene, possibly because of a read error. The chain carries TRBV7-2 and TRBJ2-5, with a tentative D call TRBD2 (6 bases). The CDR3 is made up of 12 amino acids. Germline V gives CDR1 SGHTA, CDR2 FQGNSA. The DNA of the CDR3 is TGTGCCAGCAGCGCGGGGACCCTCGCCATAGACTTC. Its translation: CASSAGTLAIDF. Using reference TRBV7-2 and TRBJ2-5 for the parts outside the CDR3, the full variable domain is GAGVSQSPSNKVTEKGKDVELRCDPISGHTALYWYRQSLGQGLEFLIYFQGNSAPDKSGLPSDRFSAERTGGSVSTLTIQRTQQEDSAVYLCASSAGTLAIDFGPGTRLLVL.

The chain joins TRBV30 to TRBJ1-4, with a weak D call TRBD1 (5 bases). CDR3 length: 13 residues. V shed 4 bases and J shed 8 bases, with 14 bases lying between them. Looked up from germline, CDR1 is GTSNPN and CDR2 is SVGIG (reference sequence). The CDR3 bases are TGTGCCTGGAACGGACACGCGGGGGAAAAACTGTTTTTT. This gives the protein CAWNGHAGEKLFF.

The chain joins TRBV5-1 to TRBJ2-5; D gene ambiguous. The V gene's germline CDR1 is SGHRS and CDR2 YFSETQ. Deletions cut 7 bases from V and 10 bases from J, with 23 bases between. The CDR3 runs 14 residues. This CDR3 reads CASRPTITDSGQYF. The CDR3 nucleotides read TGCGCCAGCCGTCCCACGATCACGGATTCGGGCCAGTACTTC.

The rearrangement uses TRBV5-1 and TRBJ2-3, with 7 bases matching TRBD1. The junction had 7 bases not matched to a gene; V was cut back by 2 bases and J by 7 bases. There are 14 residues in the CDR3. Germline V gene data show CDR1 as SGHRS and CDR2 as YFSETQ. CDR3: CASSLGTASHTQYF. The CDR3 coding sequence is TGCGCCAGCAGCTTAGGGACAGCCTCTCATACGCAGTATTTT.

This clone was detected once. The rearrangement uses TRBV27 and TRBJ2-3; 8 bases are shared with TRBD2. CDR1 MNHEY and CDR2 SMNVEV come from the germline V gene (reference sequence). With V trimmed by 1 base and J by 0 bases, 12 bases remained unmatched. The CDR3 is 19 residues long. The CDR3 here is CASSLYATGLAGSTDTQYF. The CDR3 region has the DNA TGTGCCAGCAGTTTATACGCTACCGGCCTAGCGGGCAGCACAGATACGCAGTATTTT.

In its sample, this clone was seen once. The gene calls are TRBV6-5 and TRBJ2-7; TRBD1 matches 10 bases. The CDR3 extends over 15 amino acids. The V and J ends lost 2 bases and 2 bases, in that order; junction bases with no gene match: 3. Germline V gives CDR1 MNHEY, CDR2 SVGAGI. The CDR3 protein is CASSYPGQGPYEQYF. For the CDR3, the DNA is TGTGCCAGCAGTTACCCGGGACAGGGGCCCTACGAGCAGTACTTC.

The chain carries TRBV5-1 and TRBJ2-1; TRBD2 aligns across 8 bases. V shed 0 bases and J 1 base; nucleotides not matched to a gene: 3. This CDR3 has 16 residues. In germline, CDR1 is SGHRS, CDR2 YFSETQ. The CDR3 loop is CASSLESGRSYNEQFF. As DNA, the CDR3 is TGCGCCAGCAGCTTGGAAAGCGGGAGATCCTACAATGAGCAGTTCTTC. Using reference TRBV5-1 and TRBJ2-1 for the parts outside the CDR3, the full variable domain is KAGVTQTPRYLIKTRGQQVTLSCSPISGHRSVSWYQQTPGQGLQFLFEYFSETQRNKGNFPGRFSGRQFSNSRSEMNVSTLELGDSALYLCASSLESGRSYNEQFFGPGTRLTVL.